Here is one T cell receptor beta chain with its context. What this receptor recognizes is not known. The germline gene is not matched at one end of the junction; a read error may be the cause. RNA was extracted using the RNeasy kit, and roughly 0.5 to 1 microgram was reverse transcribed with random hexamers. The immunoSEQ multiplex PCR assay, which covers 54 Vbeta and 13 Jbeta segments, was used to amplify TCR beta CDR3 regions. PCR amplification bias was corrected by using a synthetic template baseline for primer optimization and computational correction. The study's processing was this. Only productive sequences were kept, with reads annotated to V, D and J genes according to IMGT and analyzed in immunoSEQ Analyzer. Clonality was calculated as one minus the Shannon entropy normalized by log2 of the number of productive unique sequences. Public and private clones were assessed among the 100 most prevalent clones of each patient and control. Clones were defined as Susac-specific if absent from the healthy and MS cohorts, from roughly 1,100 published viral clones and from other ImmuneACCESS disease sequences. TCRdb applied fastp at Q25 and MiXCR to the public reads, then kept only in-frame beta chains. CDR3 protein duplicates are merged, each entry listing the most common genes and DNA. The V and J calls follow TCRdb's processing rather than the paper's. For this sample the table gives approximately 70,000 distinct CDR3 sequences, of which just over 95% were detected only once. Roughly 0.11% of the sample is held by the ten biggest clonotypes.

The data originate from a study of CD8 T cells in Susac syndrome (dated by TCRdb to the late 2010s). General notes on the study: Whether CD8+ T cell activation and differentiation in Susac syndrome was antigen driven was tested using repertoire sequencing.

Broad study findings and their caveats: The number of individuals in the TCR sequencing and HLA analysis was recognized as being relatively small.

High-throughput TCR beta sequencing profiled peripheral blood CD8+ and CD4+ T cells from healthy donors, Susac syndrome patients and multiple sclerosis patients. The multiple sclerosis controls were treatment-naive patients who had stable or active relapsing-remitting disease and met the revised McDonald criteria. Bulk CD8+ and CD4+ T cells were purified by magnetic negative isolation, while CD8+ TEMRA cells were enriched using FACS. Blood was drawn into EDTA tubes, processed within 24 hours, and PBMCs were isolated by density gradient centrifugation. PBMCs destined for TCR sequencing were cryopreserved in liquid nitrogen and later thawed in a 37 °C water bath. A purity of at least 90% was achieved for sorted or isolated CD4+, CD8+ and CD8+ TEMRA cells. The material sequenced was CD4+ T cells from PBMCs. This TCR was sampled from a human donor with multiple sclerosis.

The bases read TGCGCCAGCAACCAACCGGGACAGGGTTTTGGCTACACCTTC. This is translated as CASNQPGQGFGYTF. The chain is assembled from TRBV4-1 and TRBJ1-2; the junction holds 9 bases that match TRBD1. In the germline V gene, CDR1 corresponds to MGHRA and CDR2 to YSYEKL. Its CDR3 holds 14 amino acids, cysteine through phenylalanine. Only the CDR3 part of the read is kept: 42 bases, read in frame from the first base.